This TCR beta chain was identified in a study of blood T cell repertoires in COVID-19 (dated by TCRdb to the early 2020s). Regarding the study in general: The collaborator samples originated in the United States, Italy and Spain and spanned the acute and convalescent phases of COVID-19. The samples were drawn from the first 160 participants of the ongoing ImmuneRACE study and from more than 1,000 subjects provided by 6 global collaborators. Where available, HLA class I and class II types were obtained from metadata supplied by the sample provider rather than from assay-based typing. Sample metadata almost always included a de-identified subject ID, COVID-19 status, age in years and sex. Deeply sampled blood TCRbeta repertoires from subjects exposed to, actively infected with, or recovered from COVID-19 were included in the dataset. The repertoires were released in a freely available public database meant as a resource for research on the immune response to SARS-CoV-2. The prospective study material was composed of cDNA or gDNA derived from T cells, B-cell-depleted T cells, or PBMCs. Beyond this particular receptor, the publication reports: How much clinical and demographic metadata was included differed by source and by participant, and the metadata was provided uncurated.

Turning to this clone: Its antigen remains undetermined. No clone much larger than this one lies a single base away; base qualities are absent.

Participants in the prospective study were enrolled through a virtual design, were aged roughly 18 to 100 years, and lived in roughly 24 United States geographic areas. To assign participants to cohorts, the prospective study relied on clinical history that participants themselves reported in a screening survey and a study questionnaire. Mobile phlebotomists in the prospective study collected whole blood, serum and a nasopharyngeal or oropharyngeal swab from every participant. Prospective study participants could optionally give additional blood draws and questionnaires over a 2-month period. Before DNA extraction, prospective study blood samples were shipped either frozen or at room temperature. The immunoSEQ Assay, a bias-controlled multiplex PCR, was used to amplify TCRbeta CDR3 regions from genomic DNA. From the authors' description of their analysis: The number of nucleated cells in each sample was estimated by amplification of reference gene primers within the assay. To quantify the absolute abundance of each unique TCRbeta CDR3 rearrangement, sequence reads were collapsed and filtered. Productive Simpson clonality was computed per sample as the square root of Simpson's diversity index over productive rearrangements. TCRdb took this table from immuneACCESS and kept in-frame rearrangements with V and J called. Such tables lack part of the clones; where checked against another copy, unresolved V genes explain under half of the gap, and the rest is unexplained. The V and J calls and clone size are taken from that table; D and trimming were inferred from the DNA. The table for this sample lists about 230,000 clones; over 85% of them were counted only once. Less than 4% of the sample is taken by the ten largest.

Its CDR3 holds 16 amino acids, cysteine through phenylalanine. Of the read, only the CDR3 DNA is kept; its 48 bases are in frame from base 1. CDR1 SGHTA and CDR2 FQGNSA were looked up in the germline V gene. V is clipped by 5 bases and J by 4 bases, and the sequence between their germline boundaries is 18 bases long. The clonotype comes from a young woman with acute COVID-19. The sample consisted of PBMCs or T cells enriched from blood (not recorded which). The chain uses TRBV7-2 and TRBJ2-4; TRBD1 is possibly the D segment (5 matching bases). The sequenced DNA is TGTGCCAGCAGCCCCTATATGACAGACCAAAAAAACATTCAGTACTTC. The encoded protein is CASSPYMTDQKNIQYF.